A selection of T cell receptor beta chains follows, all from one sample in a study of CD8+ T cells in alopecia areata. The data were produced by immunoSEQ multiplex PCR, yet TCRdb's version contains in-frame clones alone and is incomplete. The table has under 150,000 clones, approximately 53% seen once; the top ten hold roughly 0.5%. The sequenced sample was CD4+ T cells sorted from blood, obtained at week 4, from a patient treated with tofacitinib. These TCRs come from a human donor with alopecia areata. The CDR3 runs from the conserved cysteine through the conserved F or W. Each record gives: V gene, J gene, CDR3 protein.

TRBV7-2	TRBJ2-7	CASSLGPRGGLYEQYF
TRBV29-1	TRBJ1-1	CSVEGVANTEAFF
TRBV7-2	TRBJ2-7	CASSLDIGITSYEQYF
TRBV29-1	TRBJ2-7	CSVGNGGEQYF
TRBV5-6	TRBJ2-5	CASSSGARGGETQYF
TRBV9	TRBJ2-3	CASSVDLGSDTQYF
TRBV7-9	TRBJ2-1	CASSRGTAYNEQFF
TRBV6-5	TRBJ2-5	CASSYGPHGTQYF
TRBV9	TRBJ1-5	CASSVGGYSNQPQHF
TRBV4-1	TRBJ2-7	CASSHPGQGSYEQYF
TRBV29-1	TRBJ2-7	CSVEGLGRPYEQYF
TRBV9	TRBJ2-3	CASSVEGRGNTDTQYF
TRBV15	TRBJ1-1	CATSRGGRAEAFF
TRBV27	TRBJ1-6	CASSLSSYNSPLHF
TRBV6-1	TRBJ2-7	CASSAGTATYEQYF
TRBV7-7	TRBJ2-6	CASSPQGGGANVLTF
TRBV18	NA	CASSPGGDYYEQYF
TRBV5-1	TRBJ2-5	CASSGTGEWETQYF
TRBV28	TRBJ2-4	CASSLVGQGNIQYF
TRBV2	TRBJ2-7	CASSPDLKRYEQYF
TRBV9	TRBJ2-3	CASSGPRTGAQYF
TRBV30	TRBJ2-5	CAWGGRGEGTQYF
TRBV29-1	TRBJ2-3	CSAEGGIADTQYF
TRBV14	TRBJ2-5	CASSQLPRETQYF
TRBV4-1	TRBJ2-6	CASSPEEWVSGANVLTF
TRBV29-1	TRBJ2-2	CSVSTPWTTGELFF
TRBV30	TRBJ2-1	CAWSVGTSEYNEQFF
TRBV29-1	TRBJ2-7	CSVVLTDSSYEQYF
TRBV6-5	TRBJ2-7	CASSLGQAILYEQYF
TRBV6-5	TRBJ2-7	CASSRGQGLIYEQYF
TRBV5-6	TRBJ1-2	CASSIQGNYGYTF
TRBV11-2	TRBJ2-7	CASSSDRASYEQYF
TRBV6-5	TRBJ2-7	CASSYAASGRREQYF
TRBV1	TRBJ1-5	CTSSQERGDINQPQHF
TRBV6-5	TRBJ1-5	CASRGDRSSNQPQHF
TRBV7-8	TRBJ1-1	CASSLVVRPNEAFF
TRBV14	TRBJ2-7	CASSRLPNGAGLGYEQYF
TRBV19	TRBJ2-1	CASSQQVSSYNEQFF
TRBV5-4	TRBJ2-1	CASSFWDRGTRSSYNEQFF
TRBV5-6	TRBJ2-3	CASSLPRNTDTQYF
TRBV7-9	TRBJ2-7	CASSFSLPGPYPQYF
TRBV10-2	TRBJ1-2	CASSFDRVGSTTGIHGYTF
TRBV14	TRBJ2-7	CASSLTSGPYEQYF
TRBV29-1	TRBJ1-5	CSVATQFNQPQHF
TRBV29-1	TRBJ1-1	CSTEGVNTEAFF
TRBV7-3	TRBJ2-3	CASSLAGGNADTQYF
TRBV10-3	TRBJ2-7	CAISEGAGGRLVSEQYF
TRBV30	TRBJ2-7	CAWGQTYPYEQYF
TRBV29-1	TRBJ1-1	CSVGGPVYMNTEAFF
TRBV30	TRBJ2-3	CAWITTDTQYF
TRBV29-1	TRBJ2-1	CSVVRIYNEQFF
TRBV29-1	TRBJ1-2	CSVEARGHSYGYTF
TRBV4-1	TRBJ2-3	CASSQLLLERSTDTQYF
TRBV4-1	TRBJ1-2	CASSAQGTNYGYTF